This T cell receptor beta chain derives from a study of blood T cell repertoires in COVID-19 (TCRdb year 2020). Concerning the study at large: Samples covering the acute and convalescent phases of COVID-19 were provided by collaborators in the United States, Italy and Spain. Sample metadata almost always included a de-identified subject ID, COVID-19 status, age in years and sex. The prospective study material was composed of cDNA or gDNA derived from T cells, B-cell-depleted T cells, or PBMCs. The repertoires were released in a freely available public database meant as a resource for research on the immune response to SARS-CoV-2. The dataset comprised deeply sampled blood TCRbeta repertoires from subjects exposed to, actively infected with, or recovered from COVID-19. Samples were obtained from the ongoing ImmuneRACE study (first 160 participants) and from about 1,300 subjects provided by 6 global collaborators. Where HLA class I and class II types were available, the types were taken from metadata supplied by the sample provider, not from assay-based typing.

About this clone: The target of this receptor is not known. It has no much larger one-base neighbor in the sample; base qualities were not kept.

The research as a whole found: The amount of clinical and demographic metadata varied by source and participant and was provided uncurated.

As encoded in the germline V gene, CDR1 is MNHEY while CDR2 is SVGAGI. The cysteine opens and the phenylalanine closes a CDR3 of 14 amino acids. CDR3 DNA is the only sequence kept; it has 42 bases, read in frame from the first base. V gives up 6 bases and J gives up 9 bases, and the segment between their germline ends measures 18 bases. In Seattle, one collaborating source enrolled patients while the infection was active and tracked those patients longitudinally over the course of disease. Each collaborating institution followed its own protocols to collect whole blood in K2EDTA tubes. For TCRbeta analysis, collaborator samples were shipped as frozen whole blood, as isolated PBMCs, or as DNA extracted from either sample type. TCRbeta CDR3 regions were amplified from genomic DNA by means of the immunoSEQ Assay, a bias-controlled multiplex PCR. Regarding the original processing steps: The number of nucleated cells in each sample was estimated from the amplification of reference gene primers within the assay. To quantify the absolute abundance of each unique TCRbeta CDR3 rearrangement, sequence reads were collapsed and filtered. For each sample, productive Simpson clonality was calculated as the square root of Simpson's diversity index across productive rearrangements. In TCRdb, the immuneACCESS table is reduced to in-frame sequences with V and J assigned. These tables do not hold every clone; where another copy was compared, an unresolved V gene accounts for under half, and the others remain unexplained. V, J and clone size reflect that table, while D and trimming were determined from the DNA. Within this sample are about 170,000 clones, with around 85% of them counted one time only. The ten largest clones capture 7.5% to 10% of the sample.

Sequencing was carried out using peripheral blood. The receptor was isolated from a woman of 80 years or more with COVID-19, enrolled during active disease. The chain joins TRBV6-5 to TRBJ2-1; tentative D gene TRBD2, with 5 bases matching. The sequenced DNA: TGTGCCAGCAGGGTGGAGACTCAGGCGGGTGAGCAGTTCTTC. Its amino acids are CASRVETQAGEQFF.